The 26 T cell receptor beta chains presented below share a single source sample, sequenced in a study of regulatory T cells in long-lasting Graves disease. Combining iRepertoire HTBI primers with Arm-PCR of CDR3 regions, the authors built TCR beta libraries. TCRdb reprocessed the multiplex PCR reads via MiXCR and lists one record per CDR3 protein. The sample holds fewer than 500,000 distinct CDR3 sequences, under 20% seen once. Specified time point: newly diagnosed GD, antithyroid drugs for less than 3 months. Following extraction of RNA from PBMCs, that RNA was used to make the TCR library. The same sample was also used in a study of T cells in Graves' hyperthyroidism and ophthalmopathy.

The source was peripheral blood mononuclear cells (PBMCs), collected at new diagnosis, from a patient treated with antithyroid drugs. Source of these receptors: a man aged 40-49 years with Graves disease.

This clonotype was seen more than once but under ten times. This rearrangement joins TRBV27 to TRBJ2-1; 8 nucleotides match TRBD2. Germline-derived CDR1 and CDR2 are MNHEY and SMNVEV (reference sequence). The CDR3 length is 16 residues. The junction had 14 bases not matched to a gene; V was cut back by 8 bases and J by 5 bases. CDR3 DNA: TGTGCCAGCCCCCGGGAGGGACGCATCACCAACAATGAGCAGTTCTTC. It codes for CASPREGRITNNEQFF.

This rearrangement joins TRBV10-2 to TRBJ1-3; D gene uncertain. Trimming removed 7 bases from V and 8 bases from J, with 18 bases in between. In germline, CDR1 is WSHSY, CDR2 SAAADI. The CDR3 covers 14 residues. The DNA for the CDR3 is TGCGCCAGCACCGAGAGGGTCGGCGGGGACACCATATATTTT. Its translation is CASTERVGGDTIYF.

This clonotype came up a few times. This chain links TRBV5-1 with TRBJ2-5; D is unresolved. V dropped 1 base and J dropped 2 bases, with 3 bases sitting between them. CDR3 size: 12 residues. Germline V gene lookup returns CDR1 SGHRS and CDR2 YFSETQ. The CDR3 bases are TGCGCCAGCAGCTTGAAACAAGAGACCCAGTACTTC. This translates into CASSLKQETQYF.

This clonotype was found a few times. This chain joins TRBV12-5 and TRBJ2-3; D unclear. This CDR3 spans 13 amino acids. Trimming removed 4 bases from V and 7 bases from J, with 12 bases in between. The germline V gene has CDR1 LGHNT and CDR2 FRNRAP. The DNA for the CDR3 is TGTGCTAGTGGTTATCCGAACCAGAATACGCAGTATTTT. Translated, it gives CASGYPNQNTQYF.

This clonotype was detected many times. V and J are TRBV10-3 and TRBJ2-5; D may be TRBD1 (6 bases). The CDR3 covers 15 residues. Looked up from germline, CDR1 is ENHRY and CDR2 is SYGVKD. Trimming cost V 4 bases and J 4 bases, with 16 bases left between them. The CDR3 bases are TGTGCCATCAGTGGGAGAGGACAGAGGGGAGAGACCCAGTACTTC. It is translated as CAISGRGQRGETQYF.

This clonotype turned up a few times. The gene calls are TRBV29-1 and TRBJ1-5; 8 nucleotides match TRBD1. The CDR3 totals 13 residues. The ends lost 4 bases at V and 5 bases at J; junction bases unmatched: 4. Per germline, CDR1 SQVTM and CDR2 ANQGSEA. For the CDR3, the DNA is TGCAGCGTTGGCGGACAGGGATATCAGCCCCAGCATTTT. The encoded protein is CSVGGQGYQPQHF.

A few counts support this clonotype. V and J are TRBV2 and TRBJ1-3; no clear D gene. The CDR3 is 14 amino acids. V was clipped by 6 bases and J by 4 bases, with 13 bases between them. Germline V gene lookup returns CDR1 SNHLY and CDR2 FYNNEI. DNA for the CDR3: TGTGCCAGCAGAGGCGGAGCCGGGGGAAACACCATATATTTT. It is translated as CASRGGAGGNTIYF.

This clonotype was observed a handful of times. The DNA of the CDR3 is TGCAGCGTTGAATTCGGGGGCAGGGACCATAACTATGGCTACACCTTC. Amino acids: CSVEFGGRDHNYGYTF. The V and J genes are TRBV29-1 and TRBJ1-2; a possible D gene is TRBD1 (6 bases). The CDR3 has 16 amino acids. CDR1 and CDR2 from the germline V gene are SQVTM and ANQGSEA. Trimming stripped 2 bases from V and 1 base from J, with 17 bases between.

This clonotype showed up many times. The chain is built from TRBV28 and TRBJ2-7, with D possibly TRBD2 on 6 matching bases. This CDR3 contains 14 residues. CDR1 is MDHEN and CDR2 is SYDVKM in the germline V gene. Between the trimmed V and J ends, which lost 7 bases and 0 bases, there was a span of 13 bases. CDR3 protein: CASTLAPSSYEQYF. CDR3 DNA sequence: TGTGCCAGCACTCTAGCGCCGAGCTCCTACGAGCAGTACTTC.

The rearrangement links TRBV6-2 or TRBV6-3 to TRBJ2-1; D is uncertain. Trimming shortened V by 7 bases and J by 5 bases, and 18 bases separated the two germline ends. CDR1 is MNHEY, CDR2 SVGEGT, per germline. The CDR3 is 15 residues long. The chain's CDR3 is CASTRPVAGNNEQFF. The CDR3 nucleotides read TGTGCCAGCACCAGACCGGTGGCAGGTAACAATGAGCAGTTCTTC.

This clonotype was seen at least ten times. This chain uses TRBV11-2 with TRBJ2-1, with a weak D call TRBD1 (6 bases). The CDR3 runs to 13 residues. V was clipped by 5 bases and J by 9 bases, with 14 bases between them. Germline-derived CDR1 and CDR2 are SGHAT and FQNNGV. CDR3 residues: CASSPLLGGEQFF. CDR3 in DNA: TGTGCCAGCAGCCCACTACTAGGGGGTGAGCAGTTCTTC.

This clonotype was seen ten or more times. The chain uses TRBV7-9 and TRBJ2-1; D perhaps matches TRBD2 (6 bases). The CDR3 length is 15 residues. V was shortened by 4 bases and J by 0 bases, with 10 bases between the two germline ends. The V gene's germline CDR1 is SEHNR and CDR2 FQNEAQ (reference sequence). The CDR3 DNA is TGTGCCAGCAGCTATGGAGGGCCCTCCTACAATGAGCAGTTCTTC. The encoded protein is CASSYGGPSYNEQFF.

This clonotype was observed many times. The chain uses TRBV2 and TRBJ2-5; D gene ambiguous. The CDR3 loop spans 16 amino acids. Germline-derived CDR1 and CDR2 are SNHLY and FYNNEI. V lost 6 bases, J lost 4 bases, and 21 bases lay in between. As DNA, the CDR3 is TGTGCCAGCAGGGGGTCCGGACGGATTAAACGAGAGACCCAGTACTTC. Protein product: CASRGSGRIKRETQYF.

On this clonotype: This may arise from a read error, as a much more abundant clone is one base away. The V call is TRBV7-3, the J call TRBJ2-7, with 9 positions matching TRBD1. The CDR3 runs 15 residues. The germline V gene encodes CDR1 SGHTA and CDR2 FQGTGA. The CDR3 is CASSQTGTGSSEQYF. The CDR3 DNA follows: TGTGCCAGCAGCCAGACCGGGACAGGGTCCTCCGAGCAGTACTTC. Based on the CDR3 plus reference TRBV7-3 and TRBJ2-7, the full variable domain is GAGVSQTPSNKVTEKGKYVELRCDPISGHTALYWYRQSLGQGPEFLIYFQGTGAADDSGLPNDRFFAVRPEGSVSTLKIQRTERGDSAVYLCASSQTGTGSSEQYFGPGTRLTVT.

This clonotype was observed a few times. The CDR3 protein is CASSQDLVVPYEQYF. The CDR3 region has the DNA TGCGCCAGCAGCCAAGATCTGGTGGTTCCCTACGAGCAGTACTTC. The V and J genes are TRBV4-1 and TRBJ2-7, with D uncertain. The germline CDR1 and CDR2 sequences are MGHRA and YSYEKL. The V end was cut by 0 bases, the J end by 2 bases, with 11 bases between. The CDR3 is 15 amino acids.

This clonotype turned up a few times. The genes are TRBV27 and TRBJ2-1, with TRBD2 matching over 10 bases. This CDR3 has 16 residues. V shed 5 bases, J shed 2 bases, and the junction held 6 bases outside the gene matches. The V gene's germline CDR1 is MNHEY and CDR2 SMNVEV (reference sequence). CDR3 nucleotides: TGTGCCAGCAGTCATCGGACTAGCGGCCCCTACAATGAGCAGTTCTTC. As protein: CASSHRTSGPYNEQFF.

The table lists this clonotype with many counts. This chain connects TRBV12-3 or TRBV12-4 to TRBJ1-2, with D possibly TRBD1 on 5 matching bases. The V and J ends lost 7 bases and 4 bases respectively, with 16 bases between them. CDR3 length equals 14 residues. The CDR3 DNA sequence: TGTGCCAGCACCTATACAGGCAGGGCCTATGGCTACACCTTC. This translates into CASTYTGRAYGYTF.

This clonotype was detected only a few times. V usage is TRBV28 and J usage is TRBJ2-3; D might be TRBD2 (5 bases). Germline-derived CDR1 and CDR2 are MDHEN and SYDVKM. V was shortened by 6 bases and J by 3 bases, with 22 bases between the two germline ends. The length of the CDR3 is 17 residues. CDR3 DNA sequence: TGTGCCAGCAGCACGCTCTGGAGCGGCAAAAATACAGATACGCAGTATTTT. It encodes CASSTLWSGKNTDTQYF.

In its sample, this clonotype was seen many times. V gene TRBV12-3 or TRBV12-4 combines with J gene TRBJ2-2; perhaps TRBD2 as D (5 bases). Trimming removed 1 base from V and 2 bases from J, with 11 bases in between. This CDR3 spans 16 amino acids. The CDR3 region has the DNA TGTGCCAGCAGTTTAGTCCTAGCAGCAAACACCGGGGAGCTGTTTTTT. Translated: CASSLVLAANTGELFF.

This clonotype was picked up a small number of times. The chain is built from TRBV12-3 or TRBV12-4 and TRBJ2-1; 11 nucleotides match TRBD2. The ends lost 1 base at V and 2 bases at J; junction bases unmatched: 7. The CDR3 is made up of 18 amino acids. The chain's CDR3 is CASSLGVGLAAPYNEQFF. The CDR3 DNA is TGTGCCAGCAGTTTAGGCGTGGGACTAGCGGCCCCCTACAATGAGCAGTTCTTC.

The rearrangement joins TRBV7-2 to TRBJ1-5; 7 positions match TRBD1. The CDR3 has 16 amino acids. Germline V gene data show CDR1 as SGHTA and CDR2 as FQGNSA. The J segment lost 2 bases and the V segment lost 2 bases, leaving 6 bases of the junction unmatched. CDR3 sequence: CASSLNRGDGNQPQHF. The DNA for the CDR3 is TGTGCCAGCAGCTTAAACAGGGGTGACGGCAATCAGCCCCAGCATTTT.

This clonotype was picked up a small number of times. Here the CDR3 reads CATSQGSQPQHF. The CDR3 DNA sequence: TGTGCCACCAGTCAGGGGTCTCAGCCCCAGCATTTT. The rearrangement links TRBV24-1 to TRBJ1-5; D might be TRBD1 (6 bases). Trimming left V 6 bases short and J 6 bases short, with 8 bases between. Germline-derived CDR1 and CDR2 are KGHDR and SFDVKD. This CDR3 region has 12 residues.

This clonotype was observed many times. CDR3 amino acids: CASSSRMTTDTQYF. In DNA, the CDR3 is TGTGCCAGCAGCTCCCGGATGACGACAGATACGCAGTATTTT. The chain recombines TRBV11-2 with TRBJ2-3; D gene ambiguous. Deletions cut 4 bases from V and 3 bases from J, with 11 bases between. Germline CDR1 SGHAT, CDR2 FQNNGV. The CDR3 totals 14 residues.

Comment on this clonotype: A read error may explain this, as a much larger clone is one base away. The chain carries TRBV7-3 and TRBJ1-5; D uncertain. Germline CDR1 and CDR2: SGHTA and FQGTGA. The CDR3 spans 14 residues. Here the CDR3 DNA reads TGTGCCAGCGGCTTAGCGTCCCCCCGCCAGCCCCAGCATTTT. Translating gives CASGLASPRQPQHF.

This chain joins TRBV7-3 and TRBJ2-1, with D possibly matching TRBD2 (6 bases). The CDR3 sequence is 15 residues long. Germline lookup yields CDR1 SGHTA and CDR2 FQGTGA. V was trimmed by 2 bases and J by 2 bases, leaving 10 bases between them. The CDR3, as DNA: TGTGCCAGCAGCTTAGAGCTAGCGACCTACAATGAGCAGTTCTTC. It encodes CASSLELATYNEQFF. The variable domain in full, completed from reference TRBV7-3 and TRBJ2-1, reads GAGVSQTPSNKVTEKGKYVELRCDPISGHTALYWYRQSLGQGPEFLIYFQGTGAADDSGLPNDRFFAVRPEGSVSTLKIQRTERGDSAVYLCASSLELATYNEQFFGPGTRLTVL.

This clonotype has just a few counts. This rearrangement joins TRBV6-4 to TRBJ2-2; 9 bases fit TRBD2. Germline-derived CDR1 and CDR2 are MRHNA and SNTAGT. CDR3 length: 17 residues. Losses at the gene ends were 7 bases for V and 1 base for J; bases not matched to a gene: 10. The CDR3: CASTEHASGVNTGELFF. The CDR3 nucleotides are TGTGCCAGCACCGAGCACGCTAGCGGGGTGAACACCGGGGAGCTGTTTTTT.